Below are 5 T cell receptor beta chains sequenced from a single sample in a study of blood T cell repertoires in COVID-19. The method was immunoSEQ multiplex PCR; TCRdb's version includes in-frame clones alone and lacks a portion of them. Here the sample spans about 120,000 clones, approximately 74% being singletons. The source material was peripheral blood. The receptors were sampled from a man aged 60 to 75 with acute or convalescent COVID-19.

This clone was counted at least ten times. This chain connects TRBV6-5 to TRBJ2-7; 9 bases map to TRBD1. CDR1 and CDR2 from the germline V gene are MNHEY and SVGAGI. J lost 2 bases, V lost 7 bases, and 9 bases had no gene match. This CDR3 region has 15 residues. CDR3 DNA sequence: TGTGCCAGCAACCTATACCACAGGGGGCCCTACGAGCAGTACTTC. Its protein product is CASNLYHRGPYEQYF.

This chain connects TRBV10-3 to TRBJ1-1; D is perhaps TRBD1 (6 bases). Per the germline V gene, CDR1 is ENHRY and CDR2 is SYGVKD. The CDR3 spans 14 residues. V lost 6 bases and J 0 bases, leaving 11 bases between the germline ends. CDR3 amino acids: CAIRERQVNTEAFF. CDR3 coding DNA: TGTGCCATCAGAGAAAGACAGGTGAACACTGAAGCTTTCTTT.

The chain is built from TRBV2 and TRBJ2-1; TRBD1 might be the D (6 bases). CDR3 length equals 15 residues. V shed 3 bases and J shed 2 bases, with 11 bases lying between them. The germline CDR1 and CDR2 sequences are SNHLY and FYNNEI. The CDR3 DNA reads as TGTGCCAGCAGTGACCAGGGGACCCCCTACAATGAGCAGTTCTTC. The encoded protein is CASSDQGTPYNEQFF.

V and J are TRBV14 and TRBJ1-6; TRBD1 matches 9 bases. The germline V gene has CDR1 SGHDN and CDR2 FVKESK. The CDR3 length is 15 residues. After removal of 4 bases from V and 10 bases from J, the junction contained 8 bases not matched to a gene. CDR3 coding DNA: TGTGCCAGCAGCCGAACAGGGGGCCTGGGGTCACCCCTCCACTTT. Its translation: CASSRTGGLGSPLHF.

The chain carries TRBV5-6 and TRBJ1-6, with 7 bases identical to TRBD1. There are 15 residues in the CDR3. Germline V lookup: CDR1 SGHDT, CDR2 YYEEEE. V lost 2 bases and J lost 9; bases outside the gene matches: 8. This CDR3 is CASSLGVQGSSPLHF. For the CDR3, the DNA is TGTGCCAGCAGCTTAGGGGTACAGGGGAGTTCACCCCTCCACTTT.